This T cell receptor beta chain was identified in a study of T cell responses to AZD1222 COVID-19 vaccine. General study points: A rise in Spike-specific TCR breadth and depth followed two AZD1222 doses. Distributed over spike, vaccine-associated CD4 TCRs predominated at 160-218 and 743-854. Of the AZD1222 recipients, only 6 or 7 were seropositive at baseline.

Second-dose intervals of approximately 4 or approximately 12 weeks were pooled. The CDR3 contains 12 residues. Per germline, CDR1 LNHDA and CDR2 SQIVND (reference sequence). Deletions cut 8 bases from V and 2 bases from J, with 9 bases between. TCRdb's copy holds only in-frame clones and misses some; the assay was immunoSEQ multiplex PCR. The sample carries tens of thousands of clones, around 91% recorded once. A word on this clone: What it binds is not known.

This sample comprised peripheral blood, obtained 28 days after the second AZD1222 dose. The chain uses TRBV19 and TRBJ1-2; D is possibly TRBD1 (5 bases). The clonotype comes from an adult who received the AZD1222 COVID-19 vaccine. DNA of the CDR3: TGTGCCAGTGGCAGGGAGAACTATGGCTACACCTTC. The encoded protein is CASGRENYGYTF.